This T cell receptor beta chain appears in the sequencing data of a study of beta chain features in type 1 diabetes. Whole-study results and caveats: Insertions at VDJ junctions were less frequent in type 1 diabetes patients. These patients also deleted more nucleotides at the same junctions. When Type 1 diabetes patients were examined, their TCRB CDR3s proved moderately but significantly shorter in all four CD4+ subsets. Patients showed naive, central memory and Treg TCRB repertoires that appeared more similar than those of healthy donors.

Trimming cost V 6 bases and J 5 bases, with 13 bases left between them. This CDR3 is built from 13 residues. Germline V gene lookup returns CDR1 SQVTM and CDR2 ANQGSEA. There are a few counts of this clone. What it binds is not known. Since all of the isolated RNA was reverse transcribed, expressed TCRB transcripts were what got sequenced. Each sample of naive, central memory or regulatory T cells had, on average, approximately 4 million reads. Profiled with immunoSEQ multiplex PCR; TCRdb holds only in-frame clones, not every one. The sample lists 500,000 to 850,000 clones; around 15% were seen once. Sequences were obtained from naive CD4+ T cells from blood. This chain links TRBV29-1 with TRBJ1-4; D is perhaps TRBD1 (6 bases). This clonotype was sampled from a man younger than 35 with type 1 diabetes. Written as DNA, the CDR3 is TGCAGCGTGCCGGGGCAGGGGAATGAAAAACTGTTTTTT. It codes for CSVPGQGNEKLFF.